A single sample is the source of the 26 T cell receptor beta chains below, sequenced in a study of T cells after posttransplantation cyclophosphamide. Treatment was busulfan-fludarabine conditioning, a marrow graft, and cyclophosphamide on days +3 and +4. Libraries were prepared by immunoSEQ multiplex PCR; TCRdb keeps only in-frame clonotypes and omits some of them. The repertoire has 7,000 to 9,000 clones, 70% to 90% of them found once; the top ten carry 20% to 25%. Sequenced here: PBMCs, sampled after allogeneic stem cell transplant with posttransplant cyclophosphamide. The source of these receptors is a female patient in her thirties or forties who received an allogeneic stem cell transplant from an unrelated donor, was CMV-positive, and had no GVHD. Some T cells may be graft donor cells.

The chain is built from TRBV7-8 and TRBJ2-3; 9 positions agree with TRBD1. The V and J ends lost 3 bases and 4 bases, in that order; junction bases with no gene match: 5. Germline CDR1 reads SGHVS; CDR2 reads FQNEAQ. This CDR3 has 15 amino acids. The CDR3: CASSLYRGRADTQYF. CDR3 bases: TGTGCCAGCAGCTTGTACAGGGGGCGGGCAGATACGCAGTATTTT.

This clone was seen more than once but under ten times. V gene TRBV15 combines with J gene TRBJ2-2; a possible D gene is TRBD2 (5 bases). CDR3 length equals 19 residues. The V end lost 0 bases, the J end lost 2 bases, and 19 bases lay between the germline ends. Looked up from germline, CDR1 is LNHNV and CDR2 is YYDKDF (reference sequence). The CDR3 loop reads CATSRDLGDPKPNTGELFF. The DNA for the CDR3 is TGTGCCACCAGCAGAGATCTGGGAGACCCGAAACCTAACACCGGGGAGCTGTTTTTT. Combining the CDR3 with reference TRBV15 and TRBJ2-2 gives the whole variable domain DAMVIQNPRYQVTQFGKPVTLSCSQTLNHNVMYWYQQKSSQAPKLLFHYYDKDFNNEADTPDNFQSRRPNTSFCFLDIRSPGLGDTAMYLCATSRDLGDPKPNTGELFFGEGSRLTVL.

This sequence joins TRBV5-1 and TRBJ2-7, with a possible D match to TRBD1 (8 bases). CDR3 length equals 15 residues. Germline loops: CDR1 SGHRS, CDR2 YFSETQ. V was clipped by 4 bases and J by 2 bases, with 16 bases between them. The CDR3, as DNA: TGCGCCAGCAGCCCGGGGGGACAGGCCCCCTACGAGCAGTACTTC. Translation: CASSPGGQAPYEQYF.

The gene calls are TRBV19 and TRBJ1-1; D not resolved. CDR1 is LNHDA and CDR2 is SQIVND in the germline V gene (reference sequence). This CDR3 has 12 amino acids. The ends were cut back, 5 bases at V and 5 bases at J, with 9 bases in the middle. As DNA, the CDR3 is TGTGCCAGTAGTGGAGGGTGGACTGAAGCTTTCTTT. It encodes CASSGGWTEAFF.

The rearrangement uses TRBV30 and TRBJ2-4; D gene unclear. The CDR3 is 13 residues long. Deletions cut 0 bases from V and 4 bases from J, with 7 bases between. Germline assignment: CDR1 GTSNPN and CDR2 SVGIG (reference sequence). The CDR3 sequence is CAWSVNSKNIQYF. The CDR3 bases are TGTGCCTGGAGTGTTAACAGTAAAAACATTCAGTACTTC.

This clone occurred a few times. As DNA, the CDR3 is TGTGCCAGCAGCTTTGGCACGTCGGAAAAACTGTTTTTT. This gives the protein CASSFGTSEKLFF. The chain uses TRBV11-2 and TRBJ1-4; D unclear. V was clipped by 3 bases and J by 8 bases, with 10 bases between them. Germline loops: CDR1 SGHAT, CDR2 FQNNGV. This CDR3 has 13 amino acids.

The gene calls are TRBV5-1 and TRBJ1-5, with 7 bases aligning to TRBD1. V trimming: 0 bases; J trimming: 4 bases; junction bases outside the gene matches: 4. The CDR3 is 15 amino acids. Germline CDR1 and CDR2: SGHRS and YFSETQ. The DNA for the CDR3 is TGCGCCAGCAGCTTGGCAGGGGGTCGGAATCAGCCCCAGCATTTT. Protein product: CASSLAGGRNQPQHF. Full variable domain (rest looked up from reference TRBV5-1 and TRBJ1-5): KAGVTQTPRYLIKTRGQQVTLSCSPISGHRSVSWYQQTPGQGLQFLFEYFSETQRNKGNFPGRFSGRQFSNSRSEMNVSTLELGDSALYLCASSLAGGRNQPQHFGDGTRLSIL.

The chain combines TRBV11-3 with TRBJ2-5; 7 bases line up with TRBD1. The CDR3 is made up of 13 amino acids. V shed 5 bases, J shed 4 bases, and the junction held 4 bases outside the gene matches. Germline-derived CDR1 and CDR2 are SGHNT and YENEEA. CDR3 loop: CASSRQGRETQYF. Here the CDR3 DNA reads TGTGCCAGCAGCCGACAGGGCCGAGAGACCCAGTACTTC.

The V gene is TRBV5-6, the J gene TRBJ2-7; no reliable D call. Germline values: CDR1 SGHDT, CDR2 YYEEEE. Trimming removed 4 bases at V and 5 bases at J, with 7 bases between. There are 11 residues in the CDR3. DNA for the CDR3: TGTGCCAGCAGCCTATCGCACGAGCAGTACTTC. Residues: CASSLSHEQYF.

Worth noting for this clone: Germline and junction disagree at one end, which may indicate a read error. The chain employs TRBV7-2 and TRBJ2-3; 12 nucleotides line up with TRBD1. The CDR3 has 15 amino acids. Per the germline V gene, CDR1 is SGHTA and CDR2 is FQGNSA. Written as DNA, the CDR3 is TGTGCCAGCAGCCTCGGGACAGGGGGCGCAGACACGCAGTATTTT. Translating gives CASSLGTGGADTQYF.

The CDR3 sequence: CASSEVTGIRTDTQYF. In DNA form, the CDR3 reads TGTGCCAGCAGTGAGGTGACAGGGATCCGTACAGATACGCAGTATTTT. The chain joins TRBV28 to TRBJ2-3, with TRBD1 identical over 7 bases. The germline CDR1 and CDR2 sequences are MDHEN and SYDVKM. This CDR3 spans 16 amino acids. The V gene end was trimmed by 5 bases and the J gene end by 3 bases; junction bases not matched to a gene: 11.

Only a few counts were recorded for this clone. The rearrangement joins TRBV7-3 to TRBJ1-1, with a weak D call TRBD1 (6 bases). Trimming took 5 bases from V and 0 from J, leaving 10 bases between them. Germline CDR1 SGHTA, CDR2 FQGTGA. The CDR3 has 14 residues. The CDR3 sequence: CASSTGTLNTEAFF. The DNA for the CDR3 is TGTGCCAGCAGCACCGGGACATTGAACACTGAAGCTTTCTTT.

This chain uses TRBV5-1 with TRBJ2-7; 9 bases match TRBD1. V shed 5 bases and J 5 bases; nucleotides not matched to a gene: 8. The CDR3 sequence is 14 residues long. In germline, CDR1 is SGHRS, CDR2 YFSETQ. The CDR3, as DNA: TGCGCCAGCAGAGCCGGGACAGGGATCCACGAGCAGTACTTC. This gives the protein CASRAGTGIHEQYF.

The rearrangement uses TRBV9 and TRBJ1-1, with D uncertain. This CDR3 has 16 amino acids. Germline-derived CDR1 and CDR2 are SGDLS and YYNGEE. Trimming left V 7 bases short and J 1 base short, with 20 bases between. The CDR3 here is CASGGGWKTRNTEAFF. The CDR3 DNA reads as TGTGCCAGCGGAGGAGGATGGAAGACAAGGAACACTGAAGCTTTCTTT. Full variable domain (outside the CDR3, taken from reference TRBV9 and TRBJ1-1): DSGVTQTPKHLITATGQRVTLRCSPRSGDLSVYWYQQSLDQGLQFLIQYYNGEERAKGNILERFSAQQFPDLHSELNLSSLELGDSALYFCASGGGWKTRNTEAFFGQGTRLTVV.

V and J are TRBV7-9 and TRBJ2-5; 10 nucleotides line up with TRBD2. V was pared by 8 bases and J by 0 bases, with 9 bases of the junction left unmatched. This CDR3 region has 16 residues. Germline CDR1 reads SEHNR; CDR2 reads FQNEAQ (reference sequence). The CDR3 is CASLLNGLADQETQYF. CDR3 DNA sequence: TGTGCCAGCCTCCTTAACGGACTAGCGGACCAAGAGACCCAGTACTTC.

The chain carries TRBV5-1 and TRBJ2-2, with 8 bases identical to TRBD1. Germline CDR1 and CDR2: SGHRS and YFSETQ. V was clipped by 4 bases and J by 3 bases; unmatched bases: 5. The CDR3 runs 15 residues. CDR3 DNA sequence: TGCGCCAGCAGCCAGACAGGGGCGGACACCGGGGAGCTGTTTTTT. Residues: CASSQTGADTGELFF. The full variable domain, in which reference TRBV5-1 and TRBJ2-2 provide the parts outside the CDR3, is KAGVTQTPRYLIKTRGQQVTLSCSPISGHRSVSWYQQTPGQGLQFLFEYFSETQRNKGNFPGRFSGRQFSNSRSEMNVSTLELGDSALYLCASSQTGADTGELFFGEGSRLTVL.

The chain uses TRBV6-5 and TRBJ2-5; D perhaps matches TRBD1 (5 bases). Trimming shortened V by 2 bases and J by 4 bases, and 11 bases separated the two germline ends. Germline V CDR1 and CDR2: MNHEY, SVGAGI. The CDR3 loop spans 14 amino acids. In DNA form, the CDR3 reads TGTGCCAGCAGTTACATCGACAGTAGAGAGACCCAGTACTTC. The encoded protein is CASSYIDSRETQYF.

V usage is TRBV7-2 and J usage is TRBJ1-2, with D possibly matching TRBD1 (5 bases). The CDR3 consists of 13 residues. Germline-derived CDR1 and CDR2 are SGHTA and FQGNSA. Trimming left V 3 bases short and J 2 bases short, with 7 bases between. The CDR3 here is CASSFSGNYGYTF. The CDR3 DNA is TGTGCCAGCAGCTTCTCAGGGAACTATGGCTACACCTTC.

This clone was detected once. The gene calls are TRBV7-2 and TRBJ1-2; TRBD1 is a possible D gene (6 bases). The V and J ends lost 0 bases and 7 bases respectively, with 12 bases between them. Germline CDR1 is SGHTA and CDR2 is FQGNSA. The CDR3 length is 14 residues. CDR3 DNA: TGTGCCAGCAGCTTAGCGCAACAGGGCCGTGGCTACACCTTC. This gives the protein CASSLAQQGRGYTF.

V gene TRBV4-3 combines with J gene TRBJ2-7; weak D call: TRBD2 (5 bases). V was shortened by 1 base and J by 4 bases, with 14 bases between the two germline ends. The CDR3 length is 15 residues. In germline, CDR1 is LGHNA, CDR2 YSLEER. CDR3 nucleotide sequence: TGCGCCAGCAGCCAAGGGACTTTCAGGAATTACGAGCAGTACTTC. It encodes CASSQGTFRNYEQYF.

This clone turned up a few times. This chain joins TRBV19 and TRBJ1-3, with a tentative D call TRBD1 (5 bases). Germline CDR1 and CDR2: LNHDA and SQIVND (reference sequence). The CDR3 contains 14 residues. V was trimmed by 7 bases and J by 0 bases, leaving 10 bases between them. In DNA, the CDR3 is TGTGCCAGTAAGGTCCAGGGCTCTGGAAACACCATATATTTT. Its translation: CASKVQGSGNTIYF.

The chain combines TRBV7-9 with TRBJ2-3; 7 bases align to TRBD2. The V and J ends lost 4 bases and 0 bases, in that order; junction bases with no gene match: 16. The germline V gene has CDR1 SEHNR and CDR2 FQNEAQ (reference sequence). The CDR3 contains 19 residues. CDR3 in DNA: TGTGCCAGCAGCTCCCGAGTGGGGGGGGGACGTGCTAGCACAGATACGCAGTATTTT. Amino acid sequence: CASSSRVGGGRASTDTQYF.

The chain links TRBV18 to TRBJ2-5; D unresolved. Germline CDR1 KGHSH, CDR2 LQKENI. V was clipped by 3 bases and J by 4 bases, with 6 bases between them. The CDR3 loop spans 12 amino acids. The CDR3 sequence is CASSPGRETQYF. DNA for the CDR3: TGTGCCAGCTCACCGGGCCGAGAGACCCAGTACTTC.

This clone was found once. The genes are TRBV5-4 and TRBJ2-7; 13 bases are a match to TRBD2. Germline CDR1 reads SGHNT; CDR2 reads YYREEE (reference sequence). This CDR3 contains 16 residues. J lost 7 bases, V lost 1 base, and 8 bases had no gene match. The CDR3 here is CASSLPGLAGAQEQYF. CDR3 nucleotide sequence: TGTGCCAGCAGCTTGCCCGGACTAGCGGGGGCTCAGGAGCAGTACTTC.

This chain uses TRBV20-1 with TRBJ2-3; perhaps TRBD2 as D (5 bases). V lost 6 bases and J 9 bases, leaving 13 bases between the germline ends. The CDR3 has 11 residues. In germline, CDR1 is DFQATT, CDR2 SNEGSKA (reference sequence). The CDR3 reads CSARTSDTQYF. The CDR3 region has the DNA TGCAGTGCGAGAACTAGTGACACGCAGTATTTT.

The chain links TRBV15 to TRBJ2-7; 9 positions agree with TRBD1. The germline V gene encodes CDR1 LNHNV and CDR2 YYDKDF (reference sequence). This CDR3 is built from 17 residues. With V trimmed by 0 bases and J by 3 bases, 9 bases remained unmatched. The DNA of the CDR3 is TGTGCCACCAGCAGAGAACCACAGGACAGGGGCGACTACGAGCAGTACTTC. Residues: CATSREPQDRGDYEQYF.